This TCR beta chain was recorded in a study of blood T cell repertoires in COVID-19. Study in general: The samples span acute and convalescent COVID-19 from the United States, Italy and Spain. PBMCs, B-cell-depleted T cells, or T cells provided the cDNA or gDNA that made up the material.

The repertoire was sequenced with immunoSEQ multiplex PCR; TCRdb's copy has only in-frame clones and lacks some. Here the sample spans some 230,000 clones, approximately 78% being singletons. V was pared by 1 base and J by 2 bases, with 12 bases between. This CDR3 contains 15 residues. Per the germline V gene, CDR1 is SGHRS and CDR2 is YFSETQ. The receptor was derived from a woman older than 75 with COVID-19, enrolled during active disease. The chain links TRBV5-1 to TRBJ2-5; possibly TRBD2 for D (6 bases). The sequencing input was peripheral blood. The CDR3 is CASSLQPGVQETQYF. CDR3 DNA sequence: TGCGCCAGCAGCTTGCAGCCGGGAGTACAAGAGACCCAGTACTTC.